The subject of this entry is one T cell receptor (beta chain). This clone showed up just a few times. Its cognate antigen has yet to be identified. Per-base quality was not reported, and no clone a single base away is much larger than it. This sample is part of a study of shared clonotypes between healthy human individuals (dated by TCRdb to the early 2020s). With regard to the full study: The cohort comprised a couple of women and a few men aged 18 to 49 years. Different laboratories and diverse techniques were used to prepare libraries and sequence TCR repertoires, to increase sequencing depth and limit assay-specific biases. Per donor, three plates each were used for CD4 naive and CD4 memory, two for CD8 naive, and one for CD8 memory. The study deeply sequenced blood TCR repertoires of roughly five healthy adults to estimate repertoire size and the extent of clonotype sharing between individuals. Between about 0.8 and 8.9 billion PBMCs per donor were obtained by leukapheresis.

Using the deep immunoSEQ assay, TCR CDR3 regions were amplified from genomic DNA by multiplex PCR. Extracted genomic DNA from each cell subset was spread evenly across all wells of several immunoSEQ 96-well plates, with each plate serving as a replicate. Each replicate PCR for sorted subsets received about 180 ng genomic DNA, equal to some 32,000 T cell genomes. Purified libraries were measured with a Qubit 3.0 fluorometer, size-checked on a Bioanalyzer 2100, and measured again with the KAPA Library Quantification kit. Every immunoSEQ 96-well plate was sequenced on a dedicated single-read 150-cycle Illumina NextSeq 550 flow cell. Concerning the study's data processing: Because the immunoSEQ output held only junctional sequences and lacked quality scores, the filtering could not match the filtering applied to full-length reads. To assign V/J genes and CDR3, sequences were annotated against IMGT germline references using PyIR, a Python wrapper for IgBLAST v1.9. Reads were removed for weak V/J assignments (E-value above 1e-6), missing CDR3, stop codons, out-of-frame junctions, or ambiguous translated residues. V3J clonotypes were defined as sequences sharing an identical inferred V gene, J gene, and CDR3 amino acid sequence. Percentage overlap between repertoires was calculated by dividing the number of shared unique clonotypes by the size of the smaller repertoire. Three approaches were used to assess repertoire richness: RTK rarefaction, the Chao1 estimator, and Recon v2.1 estimates of unobserved clonotypes. Generation probabilities were computed with OLGA for all TCRbeta clonotypes obtained by the gDNA method from several donors. TCRdb's version of the immuneACCESS table is confined to in-frame rearrangements and falls short of the full clone set. An unresolved V gene accounts for under half of the shortfall where checked; the remainder is of unknown origin. V, J and clone size are taken as reported in that table, and D and trimming were inferred from the DNA itself. The sample contains around 1.1 million clones, about four fifths of them found a single time. The top ten clones comprise roughly 0.61% of the sample.

The donors were healthy, HIV-negative adults with no recently reported acute infections or vaccinations. Every donor was a Caucasian adult living in Nashville, Tennessee, USA. CD4+ T cells were enriched by magnetic negative selection; naive cells were then positively selected on CD45RA, and the negative fraction formed the memory subset. Blood was collected by leukapheresis, and PBMCs were isolated by Ficoll-Histopaque density gradient centrifugation and then cryopreserved in liquid nitrogen vapor phase. Purity and quantity of every magnetically sorted T cell population were checked by analytical flow cytometry. From each sorted fraction, genomic DNA was isolated and quantified by UV absorbance on a Nanodrop 2000c. There are 19 amino acids in the CDR3, from cysteine to phenylalanine inclusive. Only CDR3 DNA is held: 57 bases, read in frame from base 1. V is cut back by 7 bases and J by 1 base, with 19 bases in the junction unmatched. For CDR1 and CDR2, the germline V gene lists SGHRS and YFSETQ.

Study-wide conclusions, independent of this receptor: Sharing across several donors was observed for roughly 5% of naive CD4, 3.5% of naive CD8, about 2.5% of memory CD4, and around 0.44% of memory CD8 clonotypes. Estimated clonotype richness was generally larger for naive than for memory subsets. Pairwise subsampling led to the expectation that sequencing depth would affect the degree of clonotype sharing among donors. Even with the large sequencing depth, rarefaction of the sorted-subset datasets indicated that sequencing was incomplete. Only blood was sampled, and tissue TCR repertoires likely differ from those in blood. Compared with non-shared clonotypes, the clonotypes found in all four sorted-subset donors had higher generation probabilities. Because the study included a small number of donors, the genetic and exposure-history diversity represented was limited.

The rearrangement joined TRBV5-1 to TRBJ2-1, and TRBD2 matches 8 of the central bases. Source material: memory CD4+ T cells from PBMCs. In light of the paper, this sample's cell subset or site label describes: CD45RA-negative fraction. The receptor comes from a man aged 18 to 29 in good health. Some clones in this sample may be carry-over from other donors' samples. The CDR3 region has the sequence CASLPYMAGGVSSYNEQFF. The sequenced DNA is TGCGCCAGCCTACCCTACATGGCGGGAGGAGTGTCGTCCTACAATGAGCAGTTCTTC. Where the CDR3 stops, the reference TRBV5-1 and TRBJ2-1 genes take over; the full variable domain is KAGVTQTPRYLIKTRGQQVTLSCSPISGHRSVSWYQQTPGQGLQFLFEYFSETQRNKGNFPGRFSGRQFSNSRSEMNVSTLELGDSALYLCASLPYMAGGVSSYNEQFFGPGTRLTVL.